This T cell receptor (beta chain) was observed in a study of blood T cell repertoires in COVID-19. The wider study: Samples representing acute and convalescent COVID-19 were sourced from the United States, Italy and Spain.

Looked up from germline, CDR1 is SGDLS and CDR2 is YYNGEE. CDR3 length equals 15 residues. The V segment lost 4 bases and the J segment 7 bases; nucleotides outside the gene matches: 8. Authors' analysis steps: It was from reference gene primer amplification that nucleated cell counts were estimated. The protocol was immunoSEQ multiplex PCR, while the TCRdb copy is restricted to in-frame clones and leaves out a portion. V and J calls and clone size are those listed in that table; D and trimming were worked out from the DNA. The sample has 97,000 or so clones; 70% to 85% are singletons. Sequenced sample: peripheral blood. V usage is TRBV9 and J usage is TRBJ1-4, with TRBD1 matching 9 bases. The receptor was derived from a man between 65 and 79 years old with acute or convalescent COVID-19. The chain's CDR3 is CASSPGQGEGEKLFF. The CDR3 DNA reads TGTGCCAGCAGCCCGGGACAGGGTGAGGGTGAAAAACTGTTTTTT. Based on the CDR3 plus reference TRBV9 and TRBJ1-4, the full variable domain is DSGVTQTPKHLITATGQRVTLRCSPRSGDLSVYWYQQSLDQGLQFLIQYYNGEERAKGNILERFSAQQFPDLHSELNLSSLELGDSALYFCASSPGQGEGEKLFFGSGTQLSVL.